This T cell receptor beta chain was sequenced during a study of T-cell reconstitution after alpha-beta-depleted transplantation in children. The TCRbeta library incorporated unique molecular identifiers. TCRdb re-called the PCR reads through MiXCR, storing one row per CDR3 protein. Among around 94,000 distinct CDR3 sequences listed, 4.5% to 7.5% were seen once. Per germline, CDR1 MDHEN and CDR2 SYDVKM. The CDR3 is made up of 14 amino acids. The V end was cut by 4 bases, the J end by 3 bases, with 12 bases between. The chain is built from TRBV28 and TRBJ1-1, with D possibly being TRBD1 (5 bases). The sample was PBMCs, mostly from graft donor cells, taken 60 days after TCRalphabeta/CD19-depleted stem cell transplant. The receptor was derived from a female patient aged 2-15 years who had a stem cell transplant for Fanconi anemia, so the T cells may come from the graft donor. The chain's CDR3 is CASSSIGGDTEAFF. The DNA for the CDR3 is TGTGCCAGCAGTTCAATTGGAGGGGACACTGAAGCTTTCTTT.